This is a list of T cell receptor beta chains from one sample in a study of T cells in localized non-small cell lung cancer. Sequencing was performed with immunoSEQ multiplex PCR; in TCRdb, only in-frame clones are kept and a portion is missing. This sample yields approximately 54,000 clones, of which about 80% are seen a single time; roughly 21% belongs to the top ten. The input for sequencing was peripheral blood, taken before any cancer treatment. These receptor sequences come from a female donor over 55 with stage II squamous cell lung carcinoma. Each CDR3 is given with its conserved first and last residue. Fields, in order: clone size, V gene, J gene, D gene, CDR3 protein, CDR3 DNA. The D gene is left open where the match is weak. Some rows have no size entry. The others give once, few or many, or a class for an expanded clone.

size: .
V: TRBV5-1
J: TRBJ2-2
D: TRBD2
CDR3: CASSPWTSGGSSGTGELFF
DNA: TGCGCCAGCAGCCCATGGACTAGCGGGGGCAGTAGTGGCACCGGGGAGCTGTTTTTT

size: .
V: TRBV6-5
J: TRBJ2-5
D: TRBD1
CDR3: CASSTPGGGETQYF
DNA: TGTGCCAGCAGTACCCCAGGGGGCGGAGAGACCCAGTACTTC

size: few
V: TRBV5-5
J: TRBJ1-1
D: .
CDR3: CASSLMGELNTEAFF
DNA: TGTGCCAGCAGCTTGATGGGGGAATTGAACACTGAAGCTTTCTTT

size: few
V: TRBV7-2
J: TRBJ2-7
D: TRBD2
CDR3: CASRRGESYEQYF
DNA: TGTGCCAGCAGACGGGGGGAGTCCTACGAGCAGTACTTC

size: .
V: TRBV7-6
J: TRBJ2-5
D: TRBD2
CDR3: CASSLSTSGGHQETQYF
DNA: TGTGCCAGCAGCTTGTCCACTAGCGGGGGCCACCAAGAGACCCAGTACTTC

size: .
V: TRBV5-1
J: TRBJ2-5
D: TRBD2
CDR3: CASTPSGGEVETQYF
DNA: TGCGCCAGCACTCCTAGCGGGGGGGAGGTAGAGACCCAGTACTTC

size: .
V: TRBV6-1
J: TRBJ1-6
D: .
CDR3: CASSESGDYSPLHF
DNA: TGTGCCAGCAGTGAATCGGGGGACTATTCACCCCTCCACTTT

size: once
V: TRBV11-2
J: TRBJ2-7
D: .
CDR3: CASSIGGGEQYF
DNA: TGTGCCAGCAGCATCGGTGGGGGCGAGCAGTACTTC

size: .
V: TRBV27
J: TRBJ2-5
D: .
CDR3: CASSPSSGFTQYF
DNA: TGTGCCAGCAGTCCTTCTTCGGGGTTCACACAGTACTTC

size: .
V: TRBV18
J: TRBJ1-6
D: TRBD1
CDR3: CASSRVGTGSNNSPLHF
DNA: TGTGCCAGCTCACGAGTTGGGACAGGATCCAATAATTCACCCCTCCACTTT

size: .
V: TRBV7-8
J: TRBJ2-5
D: TRBD2
CDR3: CASSSTSGGRETQYF
DNA: TGTGCCAGCAGCTCCACTAGCGGGGGGAGGGAGACCCAGTACTTC

size: few
V: TRBV30
J: TRBJ1-1
D: .
CDR3: CAWTRDISGTEAFF
DNA: TGTGCCTGGACCAGGGACATCTCGGGAACTGAAGCTTTCTTT

size: .
V: TRBV5-4
J: TRBJ2-1
D: TRBD2
CDR3: CASSSGLAGGYNEQFF
DNA: TGTGCCAGCAGCTCCGGACTAGCGGGGGGGTACAATGAGCAGTTCTTC

size: .
V: TRBV12-5
J: TRBJ2-3
D: .
CDR3: CASGLVPLYTQYF
DNA: TGTGCTAGTGGTTTGGTACCCCTTTATACGCAGTATTTT

size: .
V: TRBV13
J: TRBJ1-2
D: TRBD1
CDR3: CASSEDDREFYGYTF
DNA: TGTGCCAGCAGCGAGGACGACAGGGAGTTCTATGGCTACACCTTC

size: .
V: TRBV5-4
J: TRBJ2-3
D: TRBD1
CDR3: CASRLRGQSTDTQYF
DNA: TGTGCCAGCAGGTTGAGGGGACAGAGCACAGATACGCAGTATTTT

size: .
V: TRBV6-6
J: TRBJ1-6
D: TRBD1
CDR3: CASSPHRGNNSPLHF
DNA: TGTGCCAGCAGTCCCCACAGGGGGAACAATTCACCCCTCCACTTT

size: .
V: TRBV15
J: TRBJ2-7
D: .
CDR3: CATSRDQGNYEQYF
DNA: TGTGCCACCAGCAGAGATCAGGGGAACTACGAGCAGTACTTC